This TCR beta chain came from a study of OX40 agonist ivuxolimab in advanced cancers. Study summary: Given to patients was ivuxolimab, an agonistic anti-OX40 (CD134) antibody. Patients achieving partial responses numbered three: one hepatocellular carcinoma case and two cutaneous melanoma cases.

TCRdb's table, derived via immunoSEQ multiplex PCR, lists solely in-frame clones and lacks some. The table has just under 65,000 clones, around four fifths seen once; the top ten hold approximately 9.8%. Germline CDR1 SEHNR, CDR2 FQNEAQ (reference sequence). The CDR3 has 14 amino acids. V was shortened by 7 bases and J by 0 bases, with 12 bases between the two germline ends. Sequenced here: CD4+ or CD8+ T cells sorted from blood, sampled in a trial of the OX40 agonist ivuxolimab. This chain joins TRBV7-9 and TRBJ1-1; tentatively, D is TRBD1 (5 bases). The origin of this receptor is an adult with an advanced solid tumor such as melanoma, head and neck, liver or kidney cancer. CDR3 region: CASTQGHMNTEAFF. CDR3 DNA: TGTGCCAGCACCCAGGGCCATATGAACACTGAAGCTTTCTTT.